Listed here are 3 T cell receptor beta chains from one sample, sequenced in a study of blood T cell repertoires in COVID-19. Clones were read by immunoSEQ multiplex PCR, and TCRdb kept only the in-frame ones, dropping some. Of around 200,000 clones in the sample, about 80% were seen once. Sequencing was performed on peripheral blood. These receptors were obtained from a woman aged 40 to 55 with active or convalescent COVID-19.

The rearrangement links TRBV3-1 (or the pseudogene TRBV3-2) to TRBJ1-2, with no clear D. Per germline, CDR1 LGHDT and CDR2 YNNKEL (reference sequence). The V gene lost 1 base and the J gene lost 4 bases, with 7 bases spanning the gap. The CDR3 consists of 13 residues. The CDR3 reads CASSQASTYGYTF. The CDR3, as DNA: TGTGCCAGCAGCCAAGCGTCTACCTATGGCTACACCTTC.

The CDR3 sequence: CASSQDLRAFSSYNEQFF. The CDR3 DNA follows: TGCGCCAGCAGCCAAGATTTGAGGGCCTTCAGCTCCTACAATGAGCAGTTCTTC. The rearrangement joins TRBV4-1 to TRBJ2-1; the D gene is possibly TRBD2 (5 bases). The CDR3 totals 18 residues. V lost 0 bases and J 0 bases, leaving 15 bases between the germline ends. In germline, CDR1 is MGHRA, CDR2 YSYEKL.

For the CDR3, the DNA is TGTGCCTGGAGTGCTGCCCCGGGACTAGCGGGGGGAGGGGATACGCAGTATTTT. It yields the protein CAWSAAPGLAGGGDTQYF. V gene TRBV30 combines with J gene TRBJ2-3; 15 bases agree with TRBD2. The V gene's germline CDR1 is GTSNPN and CDR2 SVGIG (reference sequence). Unmatched junction bases numbered 11, after V lost 1 base and J lost 6 bases. This CDR3 has 18 residues.